The 15 T cell receptor beta chains presented below share a single source sample, sequenced in a study of control samples from healthy donors and cancer patients. The table came from immunoSEQ multiplex PCR; TCRdb's copy has only in-frame clones and leaves some out. The sample has about 130,000 clones, around 90% seen once. The sequencing sample was made of blood. The receptors were gathered from a man younger than 35 in good health.

V gene TRBV19 combines with J gene TRBJ2-7; 8 bases are a match to TRBD1. The CDR3 has 15 residues. Germline V gene lookup returns CDR1 LNHDA and CDR2 SQIVND (reference sequence). V trimming: 5 bases; J trimming: 7 bases; junction bases outside the gene matches: 13. The CDR3 region has the DNA TGTGCCAGTAGTGTCGCCCTGGACAGGGTTCGAGAGCAGTACTTC. Translating it yields CASSVALDRVREQYF.

V usage is TRBV27 and J usage is TRBJ2-3, with D unresolved. This CDR3 spans 15 amino acids. The ends were cut back, 1 base at V and 0 bases at J, with 8 bases in the middle. Germline loops: CDR1 MNHEY, CDR2 SMNVEV (reference sequence). CDR3 region: CASSLFSASTDTQYF. CDR3 sequence (DNA): TGTGCCAGCAGTTTATTCTCAGCTAGCACAGATACGCAGTATTTT.

The chain has TRBV11-2 and TRBJ1-1, with 7 nucleotides matching TRBD1. The length of the CDR3 is 14 residues. V shed 5 bases, J shed 1 base, and the junction held 4 bases outside the gene matches. Germline CDR1 reads SGHAT; CDR2 reads FQNNGV. The CDR3 loop is CASSPRQGNTEAFF. The CDR3 region has the DNA TGTGCCAGCAGCCCACGACAGGGGAACACTGAAGCTTTCTTT.

The chain combines TRBV7-3 with TRBJ2-3; 8 nucleotides align to TRBD2. Germline V lookup: CDR1 SGHTA, CDR2 FQGTGA. The length of the CDR3 is 17 residues. Trimming took 2 bases from V and 2 from J; bases not matched to a gene: 9. The CDR3 DNA is TGTGCCAGCAGCTTACAAGGGGAGCGGGGGCTCACAGATACGCAGTATTTT. Translated, it gives CASSLQGERGLTDTQYF.

This clone was seen a single time. V and J are TRBV5-4 and TRBJ2-3; 11 nucleotides align to TRBD1. The CDR3 has 14 amino acids. From germline, CDR1 is SGHNT and CDR2 YYREEE (reference sequence). Losses at the gene ends were 4 bases for V and 6 bases for J; bases not matched to a gene: 4. The CDR3 reads CASSVGQGADTQYF. CDR3 bases: TGTGCCAGCAGCGTAGGACAGGGGGCGGATACGCAGTATTTT.

This chain links TRBV5-5 with TRBJ1-1; no clear D. Germline V gene sequence: CDR1 SGHKS, CDR2 YYEKEE (reference sequence). There are 12 residues in the CDR3. V was cut by 2 bases and J by 3 bases, with 5 bases left in between. CDR3 in DNA: TGTGCCAGCAGCTTCTGGGACACTGAAGCTTTCTTT. This encodes CASSFWDTEAFF.

The chain carries TRBV6-5 and TRBJ1-2, with 7 bases aligning to TRBD1. The CDR3 length is 15 residues. Germline V gene sequence: CDR1 MNHEY, CDR2 SVGAGI. J lost 7 bases, V lost 6 bases, and 14 bases had no gene match. In nucleotides, the CDR3 is TGTGCCAGCAGAGCTGGACAGGCCAATTCGCTTGGCTACACCTTC. Amino acids: CASRAGQANSLGYTF.

The chain carries TRBV9 and TRBJ2-1, with unresolved D. CDR1 SGDLS and CDR2 YYNGEE come from the germline V gene. CDR3 length: 13 residues. The V end lost 0 bases, the J end lost 6 bases, and 7 bases lay between the germline ends. The CDR3 DNA follows: TGTGCCAGCAGCGTAGATTTTCGCAATGAGCAGTTCTTC. It codes for CASSVDFRNEQFF. Full variable domain (remainder filled in from reference TRBV9 and TRBJ2-1): DSGVTQTPKHLITATGQRVTLRCSPRSGDLSVYWYQQSLDQGLQFLIQYYNGEERAKGNILERFSAQQFPDLHSELNLSSLELGDSALYFCASSVDFRNEQFFGPGTRLTVL.

V gene TRBV23-1 combines with J gene TRBJ2-7; D is possibly TRBD1 (6 bases). TRBV23-1 is marked as an open reading frame, function uncertain. Trimming took 2 bases from V and 0 from J, leaving 11 bases between them. This CDR3 is built from 15 residues. The DNA of the CDR3 is TGCGCCAGCAGTCAAGGTGGGGGCGCCTCCTACGAGCAGTACTTC. Translated: CASSQGGGASYEQYF.

The V call is TRBV11-2, the J call TRBJ1-3; tentative D call: TRBD1 (5 bases). V shed 1 base and J shed 0 bases, with 13 bases lying between them. In germline, CDR1 is SGHAT, CDR2 FQNNGV. The CDR3 runs 17 residues. The CDR3 DNA reads as TGTGCCAGCAGCTTAGGTTTACAGGTTTACTCTGGAAACACCATATATTTT. Its protein product is CASSLGLQVYSGNTIYF.

The rearrangement joins TRBV18 to TRBJ1-4; D not certain. The CDR3 spans 12 residues. V gave up 0 bases and J gave up 14 bases, with 10 bases separating them. Per the germline V gene, CDR1 is KGHSH and CDR2 is LQKENI. The CDR3 sequence is CASSPPLLVLFF. The CDR3 DNA follows: TGTGCCAGCTCACCACCACTCCTGGTGCTGTTTTTT.

The V gene is TRBV5-1, the J gene TRBJ2-1, with TRBD2 matching 11 bases. This CDR3 is built from 15 residues. Germline loops: CDR1 SGHRS, CDR2 YFSETQ. J lost 2 bases, V lost 4 bases, and 2 bases had no gene match. As DNA, the CDR3 is TGCGCCAGCAGCCGTAGCGGGGGGGCCTACAATGAGCAGTTCTTC. Its translation: CASSRSGGAYNEQFF.

This clone occurred once. The chain carries TRBV4-1 and TRBJ2-7; no reliable D call. CDR3 length: 17 amino acids. Trimming took off 5 bases at V and 9 bases at J, with 29 bases between the two ends. Germline-derived CDR1 and CDR2 are MGHRA and YSYEKL. In DNA form, the CDR3 reads TGCGCCAGCAGCTTTGAGCTCGGCGGCAGGTCACCAGGCGCGCAGTACTTC. It encodes CASSFELGGRSPGAQYF.

The chain is built from TRBV12-5 and TRBJ1-6; 8 bases fit TRBD1. Germline V CDR1 and CDR2: LGHNT, FRNRAP. V was clipped by 5 bases and J by 9 bases; unmatched bases: 9. The CDR3 totals 15 residues. The DNA of the CDR3 is TGTGCTAGTGGTCCTAACGGACAGGGCCCTTCACCCCTCCACTTT. It translates to CASGPNGQGPSPLHF.

V usage is TRBV4-2 and J usage is TRBJ2-5; D is perhaps TRBD1 or TRBD2 (5 bases each). With 0 bases removed from V and 5 bases from J, the gap between germline ends came to 16 bases. Germline CDR1 LGHNA, CDR2 YNFKEQ. CDR3 length: 16 residues. The CDR3 sequence is CASSQEGRTTQETQYF. DNA for the CDR3: TGTGCCAGCAGCCAAGAGGGACGGACGACCCAGGAGACCCAGTACTTC.